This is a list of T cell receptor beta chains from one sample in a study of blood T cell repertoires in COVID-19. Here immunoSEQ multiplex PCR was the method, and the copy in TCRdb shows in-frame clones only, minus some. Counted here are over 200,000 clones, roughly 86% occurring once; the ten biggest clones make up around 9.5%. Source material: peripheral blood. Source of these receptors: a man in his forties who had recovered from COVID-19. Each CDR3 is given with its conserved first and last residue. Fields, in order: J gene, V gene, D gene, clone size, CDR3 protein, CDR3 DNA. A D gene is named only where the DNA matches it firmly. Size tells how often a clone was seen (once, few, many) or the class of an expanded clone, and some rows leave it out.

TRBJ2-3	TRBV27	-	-	CASSLYRAEDTQYF	TGTGCCAGCAGTTTATACAGGGCGGAAGATACGCAGTATTTT
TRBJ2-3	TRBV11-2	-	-	CASSLGMDSTDTQYF	TGTGCCAGCAGCTTAGGGATGGACTCCACAGATACGCAGTATTTT
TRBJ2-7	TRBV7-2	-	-	CASSFGRQPYEQYF	TGTGCCAGCAGCTTCGGCCGACAGCCCTACGAGCAGTACTTC
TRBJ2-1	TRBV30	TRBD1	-	CAWSVTGVVEQFF	TGTGCCTGGAGCGTGACAGGGGTAGTTGAGCAGTTCTTC
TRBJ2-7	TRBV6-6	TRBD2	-	CASGDPGLAFREQYF	TGTGCCAGCGGGGACCCGGGACTAGCGTTTCGAGAGCAGTACTTC
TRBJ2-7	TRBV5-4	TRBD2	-	CASSSKRESTYEQYF	TGTGCCAGCAGCTCTAAGCGGGAGTCCACCTACGAGCAGTACTTC
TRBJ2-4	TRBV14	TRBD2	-	CASSQDPSSSGGRDIQYF	TGTGCCAGCAGCCAAGACCCCTCTTCTAGCGGGGGTCGGGACATTCAGTACTTC
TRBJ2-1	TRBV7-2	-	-	CASSLIRGTYNEQFF	TGTGCCAGCAGCTTAATCAGGGGCACCTACAATGAGCAGTTCTTC
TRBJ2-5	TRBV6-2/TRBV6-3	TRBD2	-	CASSRWGGETQYF	TGTGCCAGCAGCCGATGGGGGGGAGAGACCCAGTACTTC
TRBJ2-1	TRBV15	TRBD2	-	CATRGGGLSYNEQFF	TGTGCCACCAGAGGCGGGGGGCTCTCCTACAATGAGCAGTTCTTC
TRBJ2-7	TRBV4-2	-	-	CASSQERSNEQYF	TGTGCCAGCAGCCAAGAACGGAGCAACGAGCAGTACTTC
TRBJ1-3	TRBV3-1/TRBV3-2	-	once	CASSIAQGISGNTIYF	TGTGCCAGCAGTATAGCCCAGGGGATCTCTGGAAACACCATATATTTT
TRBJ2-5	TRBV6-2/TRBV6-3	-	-	CASSYFRQETQYF	TGTGCCAGCAGTTACTTCCGGCAAGAGACCCAGTACTTC
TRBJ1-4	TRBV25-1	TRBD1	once	CASFGTGPEKLFF	TGTGCCAGTTTTGGGACAGGTCCCGAAAAACTGTTTTTT
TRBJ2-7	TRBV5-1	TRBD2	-	CASSLILAGSSYEQYF	TGCGCCAGCAGCTTAATTCTAGCGGGGAGCTCCTACGAGCAGTACTTC
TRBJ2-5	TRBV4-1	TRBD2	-	CASSQERTSGGYQETQYF	TGCGCCAGCAGCCAAGAGAGGACTAGCGGGGGGTACCAAGAGACCCAGTACTTC
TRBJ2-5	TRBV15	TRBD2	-	CATSQTSGETQYF	TGTGCCACCAGTCAGACTAGCGGGGAGACCCAGTACTTC
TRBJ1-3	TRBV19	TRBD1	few	CASSSRDRGRLARNTIYF	TGTGCCAGTAGTAGCCGGGACAGGGGGCGCTTGGCCCGAAACACCATATATTTT
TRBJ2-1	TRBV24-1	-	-	CATSDARTAYNEQFF	TGTGCCACCAGTGATGCCAGGACAGCCTACAATGAGCAGTTCTTC
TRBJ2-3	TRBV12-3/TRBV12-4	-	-	CASRPTSTDTQYF	TGTGCCAGCAGACCAACTAGCACAGATACGCAGTATTTT
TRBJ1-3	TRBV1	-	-	CTTIEGSKGNTIYF	TGCACCACGATAGAGGGTAGTAAGGGAAACACCATATATTTT
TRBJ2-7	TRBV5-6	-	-	CASSLGSVVVGFRYEQYF	TGTGCCAGCAGCTTGGGGTCGGTGGTTGTTGGTTTTCGGTACGAGCAGTACTTC
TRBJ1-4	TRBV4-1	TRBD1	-	CASSQWTGINEKLFF	TGCGCCAGCAGCCAGTGGACAGGGATTAATGAAAAACTGTTTTTT
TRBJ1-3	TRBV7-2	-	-	CASRFLSGNTIYF	TGTGCCAGCCGCTTCCTCTCTGGAAACACCATATATTTT
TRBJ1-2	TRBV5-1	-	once	CASSLGPAVVGGLRLGYTF	TGCGCCAGCAGCTTGGGCCCTGCGGTGGTAGGTGGCCTAAGGCTTGGCTACACCTTC
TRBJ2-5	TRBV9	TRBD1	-	CASSVGQAETQYF	TGTGCCAGCAGCGTCGGACAGGCAGAGACCCAGTACTTC
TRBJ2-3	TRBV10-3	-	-	CAISDFPTGGSTDTQYF	TGTGCCATCAGTGACTTCCCCACGGGCGGGAGCACAGATACGCAGTATTTT
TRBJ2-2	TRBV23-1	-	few	CASSQARGRNTGELFF	TGCGCCAGCAGTCAGGCCCGAGGGAGGAACACCGGGGAGCTGTTTTTT
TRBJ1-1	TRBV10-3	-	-	CAISPGGGTEAFF	TGTGCCATCAGCCCGGGGGGGGGCACTGAAGCTTTCTTT
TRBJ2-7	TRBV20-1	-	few	CSAATAYEQYF	TGCAGTGCAGCCACAGCCTACGAGCAGTACTTC
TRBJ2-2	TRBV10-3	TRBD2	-	CAMKSGGADTGELFF	TGTGCCATGAAAAGCGGGGGGGCAGACACCGGGGAGCTGTTTTTT
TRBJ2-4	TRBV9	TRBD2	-	CASSVAPSGAKNIQYF	TGTGCCAGCAGCGTAGCCCCTAGCGGAGCCAAAAACATTCAGTACTTC
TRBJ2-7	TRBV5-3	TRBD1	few	CARTHPGQEEQYF	TGTGCCAGAACGCACCCGGGACAGGAAGAGCAGTACTTC
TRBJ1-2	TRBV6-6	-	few	CASSLTQTGGYTF	TGTGCCAGCAGTCTGACACAGACGGGGGGCTACACCTTC
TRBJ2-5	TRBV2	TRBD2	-	CASSAGLAGSGETQYF	TGTGCCAGCAGTGCTGGACTAGCGGGGAGTGGCGAGACCCAGTACTTC
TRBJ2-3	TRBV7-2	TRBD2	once	CASRLSSGRAGPDTQYF	TGTGCCAGCAGGCTCTCCAGCGGGAGAGCAGGCCCAGATACGCAGTATTTT
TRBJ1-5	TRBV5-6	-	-	CASSSAGSQPQHF	TGTGCCAGCAGCTCGGCAGGGTCCCAGCCCCAGCATTTT
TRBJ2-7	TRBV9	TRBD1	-	CASSPSQGTYEQYF	TGTGCCAGCAGCCCATCACAGGGGACCTACGAGCAGTACTTC
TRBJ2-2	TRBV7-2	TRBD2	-	CASSSEGSGGPDTGELFF	TGTGCCAGCAGCTCAGAAGGCAGCGGGGGCCCCGACACCGGGGAGCTGTTTTTT
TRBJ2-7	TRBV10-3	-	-	CAISFQDGTYEQYF	TGTGCCATCAGTTTTCAGGACGGGACCTACGAGCAGTACTTC
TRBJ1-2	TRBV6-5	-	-	CASSYPQGGYTF	TGTGCCAGCAGTTATCCCCAGGGGGGCTACACCTTC